These 2 T cell receptor beta chains came from one sample sequenced in a study of T cell repertoires in cytomegalovirus infection. TCRdb passed the reads through MiXCR, listing each CDR3 protein once. The sample has around 230,000 distinct CDR3 sequences, roughly 6.5% seen once. The sample taken for sequencing was PBMCs. These receptors came from a human donor in good health (CMV status not recorded). Some clones in this sample may be carry-over from other donors' samples.

This clonotype was seen ten or more times. The chain has TRBV7-2 and TRBJ2-2, with unresolved D. V lost 1 base and J 6 bases, leaving 3 bases between the germline ends. Germline V CDR1 and CDR2: SGHTA, FQGNSA. This CDR3 is built from 12 residues. CDR3 DNA sequence: TGTGCCAGCAGCTTAGGGGCCGGGGAGCTGTTTTTT. It specifies CASSLGAGELFF.

This clonotype came up many times. The chain joins TRBV7-9 to TRBJ1-6; D is possibly TRBD1 (6 bases). Germline loops: CDR1 SEHNR, CDR2 FQNEAQ (reference sequence). This CDR3 has 17 amino acids. The V gene lost 0 bases and the J gene lost 7 bases, with 16 bases spanning the gap. In nucleotides, the CDR3 is TGTGCCAGCAGCTTAGCGTCCGCTACAGGGACGAATTCACCCCTCCACTTT. It specifies CASSLASATGTNSPLHF.